The T cell receptor beta chain under discussion was sequenced for a study of shared clonotypes between healthy human individuals (dated by TCRdb to about 2020). General notes on the study: The cohort included three men and a couple of women between 18 and 49 years of age. Per donor, three plates each were used for CD4 naive and CD4 memory, two for CD8 naive, and one for CD8 memory. To estimate repertoire size and how much clonotypes are shared between individuals, the study performed deep sequencing of blood TCR repertoires from roughly five healthy adults. Different laboratories and diverse techniques were used to prepare libraries and sequence TCR repertoires, to increase sequencing depth and limit assay-specific biases. Between about 0.8 and 9.5 billion PBMCs per donor were obtained by leukapheresis.

CDR1 and CDR2 are drawn from the germline V gene: SGHDN, FVKESK. The CDR3 covers 19 residues, taking in both the cysteine and the phenylalanine. Only CDR3 DNA is held: 57 bases, read in frame from base 1. After removal of 6 bases from V and 0 bases from J, the junction retains 11 bases not matched to a gene. Using the deep immunoSEQ assay, TCR CDR3 regions were amplified from genomic DNA by multiplex PCR. Extracted genomic DNA from each cell subset was spread evenly across all wells of several immunoSEQ 96-well plates, with each plate serving as a replicate. For sorted subsets, about 0.2 ug genomic DNA, equal to about 30,000 T cell genomes, was loaded into each replicate PCR. The purified libraries were quantified using a Qubit 3.0 fluorometer, sized with a Bioanalyzer 2100, and then quantified again using the KAPA Library Quantification kit. Every immunoSEQ 96-well plate was sequenced on a dedicated single-read 150-cycle Illumina NextSeq 550 flow cell. Per the authors' processing: Because the immunoSEQ output held only junctional sequences and lacked quality scores, the filtering could not match the filtering applied to full-length reads. To assign V/J genes and CDR3, sequences were annotated using PyIR, a Python wrapper for IgBLAST v1.9, with IMGT germline references. Any read was removed if the V/J assignment was weak (E-value above 1e-6), the CDR3 was missing, or the read contained stop codons, out-of-frame junctions, or ambiguous translated residues. V3J clonotypes were defined as sequences sharing the same inferred V gene, J gene, and CDR3 amino acid sequence. Percentage overlap between repertoires was calculated by dividing the number of shared unique clonotypes by the size of the smaller repertoire. Three approaches were used to assess repertoire richness: RTK rarefaction, the Chao1 estimator, and Recon v2.1 estimates of unobserved clonotypes. Generation probabilities were computed with OLGA for all TCRbeta clonotypes obtained by the gDNA method from four donors. TCRdb mirrors the immuneACCESS table, restricted to in-frame sequences. Some clones are absent from its copies; in checked studies, under half trace to an unresolved V gene, and the reason for the others is unknown. For V, J and clone size, that table is used; D and trimming come from the DNA. The sample table holds millions of clones, of which approximately 94% were seen once. The leading ten clones occupy roughly 1% of the sample.

General findings and caveats noted by the study authors: Incomplete sequencing was indicated by rarefaction of sorted-subset datasets, despite the large sequencing depth. Naive subsets generally had larger estimated clonotype richness than memory subsets. Pairwise subsampling led to the expectation that sequencing depth would affect the degree of clonotype sharing among donors. The genetic and exposure-history diversity represented was limited by the small number of donors. Sampling was restricted to blood, and TCR repertoires in tissues likely differ from the TCR repertoires found in blood. Compared with non-shared clonotypes, the clonotypes found in all four sorted-subset donors had higher generation probabilities. Across several donors, approximately 4.9% of naive CD4, roughly 3.5% of naive CD8, approximately 2.5% of memory CD4, and roughly 0.41% of memory CD8 clonotypes were shared.

As regards this clone: Its antigen is currently not known. No qualities accompany the bases; no much larger clone lies one base away.

For the CD8 naive samples, CD45RO-negative cells were positively selected for CCR7, yielding a CD45RA+CCR7+ population from which TemRA cells were excluded. The donors were healthy, HIV-negative adults who had no recently reported acute infections or vaccinations. Only Caucasian adults living in Nashville, Tennessee, USA were represented among the donors. After blood collection by leukapheresis, PBMCs were isolated using Ficoll-Histopaque density gradient centrifugation and then cryopreserved in the vapor phase of liquid nitrogen. Analytical flow cytometry was used to check the purity and quantity of every magnetically sorted T cell population. Genomic DNA was isolated from every sorted fraction and measured by UV absorbance on a Nanodrop 2000c.

The sequence joins TRBV14 to TRBJ2-3, and 14 junction bases match TRBD2. Source material: naive CD8+ T cells sorted from blood. Interpreted using the paper, the cell subset or site label stands for: CD45RA+CCR7+. The source of this sequence is a man younger than 35 in good health. In nucleotide form, the sequence is TGTGCCAGCAGACGCACCGGGACTAGCGGGAGCTCGAGCACAGATACGCAGTATTTT. Its protein product is CASRRTGTSGSSSTDTQYF.